The 16 T cell receptor beta chains presented below share a single source sample, sequenced in a study of shared clonotypes between healthy human individuals. Profiled with immunoSEQ multiplex PCR; TCRdb holds only in-frame clones, not every one. The sample lists about 490,000 clones, 65% to 85% occurring once. Specimen: PBMCs. These receptors all stem from a woman aged 40 to 50 in good health. Some clones in this sample may be carry-over from other donors' samples.

The rearrangement links TRBV5-1 to TRBJ2-3, with a tentative D call TRBD1 (5 bases). Germline values: CDR1 SGHRS, CDR2 YFSETQ. Trimming removed 4 bases from V and 0 bases from J, with 12 bases in between. The CDR3 runs 15 residues. The CDR3, as DNA: TGCGCCAGCAGCCCACAGGAGTCTAGCACAGATACGCAGTATTTT. This codes for CASSPQESSTDTQYF.

The rearrangement uses TRBV29-1 and TRBJ1-1; a possible D gene is TRBD1 (6 bases). The germline V gene has CDR1 SQVTM and CDR2 ANQGSEA. CDR3 length equals 15 residues. The V end lost 3 bases, the J end lost 0 bases, and 14 bases lay between the germline ends. Here the CDR3 DNA reads TGCAGCGTTGAGTTCAGGGGTGAGATGAACACTGAAGCTTTCTTT. It specifies CSVEFRGEMNTEAFF.

In its sample, this clone was seen once. It differs at one base from a far larger clone, so likely a read error. This sample also contains other DNA sequences that code for the same CDR3. V and J are TRBV5-4 and TRBJ2-5, with 9 nucleotides matching TRBD1. V lost 6 bases and J lost 3; bases outside the gene matches: 9. There are 15 residues in the CDR3. Germline loops: CDR1 SGHNT, CDR2 YYREEE (reference sequence). CDR3 loop: CASIEAGTGKETQYF. CDR3 bases: TGTGCCAGCATCGAAGCTGGGACAGGGAAAGAGACCCAGTACTTC.

A word on this clone: Given a far larger clone just one base away, this is likely a sequencing read error. This chain connects TRBV25-1 to TRBJ2-6; D gene unclear. V lost 6 bases and J 1 base, leaving 4 bases between the germline ends. The germline V gene encodes CDR1 MGHDK and CDR2 SYGVNS. This CDR3 region has 13 residues. CDR3 loop: CASRSSGANVLTF. DNA of the CDR3: TGTGCCAGCAGGAGTTCTGGGGCCAACGTCCTGACTTTC.

This clone was detected many times. The CDR3 nucleotides read TGTGCCAGCAGTTACGGGACTAGCGGGAGTCGGGAGACCCAGTACTTC. Encoded protein: CASSYGTSGSRETQYF. The chain carries TRBV6-5 and TRBJ2-5; 14 bases line up with TRBD2. J was trimmed by 5 bases and V by 2 bases; bases with no gene match: 4. The CDR3 has 16 residues. Germline CDR1 and CDR2: MNHEY and SVGAGI.

The chain joins TRBV7-7 to TRBJ2-5, with D hard to call. CDR3 length: 14 residues. Germline loops: CDR1 SSHAT, CDR2 FNYEAQ (reference sequence). Trimming stripped 5 bases from V and 5 bases from J, with 15 bases between. The CDR3: CASSPRTHGETQYF. CDR3 bases: TGTGCCAGCAGCCCCCGGACCCACGGGGAGACCCAGTACTTC.

This clone came up once. A read error is the likely source, as a far larger clone sits one nucleotide away. The rearrangement joins TRBV2 to TRBJ2-7; D is unclear. Germline V gene sequence: CDR1 SNHLY, CDR2 FYNNEI. The CDR3 extends over 13 amino acids. CDR3 DNA: TGTGCCAGCAGTTCCAACTGGTCCTGCGAGCAGTACTTC. Translated, it gives CASSSNWSCEQYF.

A single count supports this clone. The chain is built from TRBV10-3 and TRBJ2-7; tentatively, D is TRBD1 or TRBD2 (6 bases each). Between the trimmed V and J ends, which lost 10 bases and 1 base, there was a span of 11 bases. The CDR3 contains 12 residues. The V gene's germline CDR1 is ENHRY and CDR2 SYGVKD. The DNA of the CDR3 is TGTGCCACTAGGGGGGATTCCTACGAGCAGTACTTC. As protein: CATRGDSYEQYF.

Concerning this clone itself: The junction differs from germline at one of its ends, possibly a read error. The chain recombines TRBV7-7 with TRBJ2-3; D is ambiguous. The CDR3 sequence is 13 residues long. Germline V gene data show CDR1 as SSHAT and CDR2 as FNYEAQ (reference sequence). The CDR3 protein is CASSSGHTDTQYF. The CDR3 DNA is TGTGCTAGCAGCTCCGGCCACACAGATACGCAGTATTTT.

The chain links TRBV29-1 to TRBJ1-1; TRBD1 is a possible D gene (5 bases). The germline gives CDR1 SQVTM, CDR2 ANQGSEA. Trimming pared 4 bases from V and 4 bases from J, leaving 16 bases between. The CDR3 sequence is 14 residues long. CDR3 residues: CSVAQGRGITEAFF. For the CDR3, the DNA is TGCAGCGTTGCCCAGGGTAGGGGAATCACTGAAGCTTTCTTT.

The chain employs TRBV10-3 and TRBJ2-6, with unresolved D. The CDR3 covers 15 residues. V was pared by 7 bases and J by 1 base, with 11 bases between. CDR1 and CDR2 from the germline V gene are ENHRY and SYGVKD. The CDR3 protein is CAIKALSSGANVLTF. CDR3 nucleotide sequence: TGTGCCATCAAGGCACTGTCTTCTGGGGCCAACGTCCTGACTTTC.

This chain links TRBV6-6 with TRBJ2-1; the match to TRBD1 covers 7 bases. CDR3 length: 14 amino acids. Germline CDR1 and CDR2: MNHNY and SVGAGI (reference sequence). V was pared by 6 bases and J by 8 bases, with 10 bases of the junction left unmatched. DNA of the CDR3: TGTGCCAGCAGAAAGGGACAGAGGGACGATGAGCAGTTCTTC. Translating it yields CASRKGQRDDEQFF.

The rearrangement uses TRBV30 and TRBJ2-3; 8 bases match TRBD2. Trimming at V came to 8 bases and at J to 9 bases, leaving 16 bases not matched to a gene. CDR3 size: 14 residues. Germline loops: CDR1 GTSNPN, CDR2 SVGIG (reference sequence). CDR3 protein: CAGGSGTVSDTQYF. CDR3 coding DNA: TGTGCCGGGGGTAGCGGGACCGTTTCCGACACGCAGTATTTT.

The chain is built from TRBV14 and TRBJ1-1; 9 positions match TRBD1. The V and J ends lost 1 base and 3 bases, in that order; junction bases with no gene match: 9. The CDR3 extends over 17 amino acids. Germline CDR1 is SGHDN and CDR2 is FVKESK. The CDR3 region is CASSQGLNRGQDTEAFF. CDR3 coding DNA: TGTGCCAGCAGCCAAGGGTTAAACAGGGGGCAGGACACTGAAGCTTTCTTT.

This chain uses TRBV4-2 with TRBJ2-7; D remains ambiguous. V lost 3 bases, J lost 1 base, and 10 bases lay in between. CDR1 and CDR2 from the germline V gene are LGHNA and YNFKEQ. The CDR3 is 14 residues long. For the CDR3, the DNA is TGTGCCAGCAGCCAGCAGCGTATATCCTACGAGCAGTACTTC. Its protein is CASSQQRISYEQYF.

The chain recombines TRBV7-9 with TRBJ2-3; 8 bases are shared with TRBD2. This CDR3 comprises 13 residues. The germline V gene has CDR1 SEHNR and CDR2 FQNEAQ (reference sequence). V dropped 5 bases and J dropped 5; count of bases not matched to a gene: 3. CDR3 amino acids: CASSPGTRDTQYF. Written as DNA, the CDR3 is TGTGCCAGCAGCCCCGGGACTAGAGATACGCAGTATTTT.